Below are 21 T cell receptor beta chains sequenced from a single sample in a study of low-dose radiotherapy and immunotherapy resistance in tumors. Time point given: after trial treatment. As for treatment: LDRT plus nivolumab, ipilimumab, low-dose cyclophosphamide and aspirin (RACIN trial). Gene-specific TRAV and TRBV primers were used for first-strand cDNA, covering alpha and beta chains. An approximately 19-cycle PCR with a constant-region primer and V-primer adapter amplified TCRs. TCRdb reprocessed the reads with MiXCR, giving one entry per CDR3 protein. Of around 60,000 distinct CDR3 sequences in the sample, 20% to 25% were seen once. The input for sequencing was PBMCs, taken after low-dose radiotherapy plus immunotherapy. The receptors derive from a male donor with prostate cancer.

In the case of this clonotype: Because the CDR3's place on the DNA is in doubt, the DNA is left out and the CDR3 is given as listed by TCRdb. The chain uses TRBV6-2 or TRBV6-3 and TRBJ2-2; whether TRBD2, the table's D call, matches the DNA was not checked. CDR1 and CDR2 from the germline V gene are MNHEY and SVGEGT. Ends included, the CDR3 has 16 residues. CDR3 loop: CASSKTESGTGELFFF.

In its sample, this clonotype is medium-sized. The rearrangement links TRBV15 to TRBJ1-2; 7 nucleotides align to TRBD1. From germline, CDR1 is LNHNV and CDR2 YYDKDF (reference sequence). V lost 3 bases, J lost 4 bases, and 11 bases stayed unmatched. This CDR3 spans 16 amino acids. The CDR3 DNA sequence: TGTGCCACCAGCAGGACGGGACAGCCACTCGTCTATGGCTACACCTTC. This translates into CATSRTGQPLVYGYTF.

The chain recombines TRBV28 with TRBJ2-3, with D uncertain. Germline V lookup: CDR1 MDHEN, CDR2 SYDVKM. This CDR3 comprises 12 residues. Trimming removed 8 bases from V and 6 bases from J, with 12 bases in between. The CDR3 sequence is CASSKGFDTQYF. CDR3 DNA: TGTGCCAGCTCAAAGGGTTTTGATACGCAGTATTTT.

This clonotype was found many times. The V call is TRBV30, the J call TRBJ1-6, with 10 bases identical to TRBD1. This CDR3 contains 17 residues. Germline assignment: CDR1 GTSNPN and CDR2 SVGIG (reference sequence). V lost 1 base to trimming and J lost 7 bases; unmatched junction nucleotides: 10. This CDR3 is CAWSARAGTGDNSPLHF. The CDR3 DNA sequence: TGTGCCTGGAGTGCCCGAGCCGGGACAGGGGACAATTCACCCCTCCACTTT.

This clonotype was picked up one time. This chain connects TRBV6-8 to TRBJ2-7; 9 bases are a match to TRBD1. In germline, CDR1 is MNHGY, CDR2 SAAAGT. There are 14 residues in the CDR3. The CDR3 spells CGSEGQGPSYEQYF. The CDR3 nucleotides read TGTGGCAGTGAGGGACAGGGACCCTCCTACGAGCAGTACTTC.

This clonotype was seen at least ten times. This chain uses TRBV29-1 with TRBJ2-3; 8 bases match TRBD2. CDR3 size: 16 residues. The V gene's germline CDR1 is SQVTM and CDR2 ANQGSEA. The V segment lost 7 bases and the J segment 2 bases; nucleotides outside the gene matches: 14. This chain's CDR3 is CSAGAGERGNTDTQYF. The CDR3 DNA sequence: TGCAGCGCCGGCGCGGGGGAGCGGGGGAACACAGATACGCAGTATTTT.

Ten or more counts support this clonotype. The chain links TRBV3-1 to TRBJ1-1; 7 bases agree with TRBD1. The CDR3 runs to 12 residues. V shed 11 bases and J 8 bases; nucleotides not matched to a gene: 11. Germline CDR1 LGHDT, CDR2 YNNKEL (reference sequence). CDR3 nucleotides: TGTGCCTCGAACTGGGGGGACAGCGAAGCTTTCTTT. Its translation is CASNWGDSEAFF.

This clonotype was detected many times. V usage is TRBV19 and J usage is TRBJ2-7; D may be TRBD1 or TRBD2 (5 bases each). This CDR3 has 14 amino acids. V lost 3 bases, J lost 6 bases, and 15 bases lay in between. Germline lookup yields CDR1 LNHDA and CDR2 SQIVND (reference sequence). DNA for the CDR3: TGTGCCAGTAGTATCGGGGACCCGGGCTCCGAGCAGTACTTC. It encodes CASSIGDPGSEQYF.

This clonotype showed up many times. CDR3 amino acids: CASTSSGGKETQYF. CDR3 sequence (DNA): TGTGCCAGTACCTCGAGCGGGGGGAAAGAGACCCAGTACTTC. The chain is built from TRBV19 and TRBJ2-5; 9 bases align to TRBD2. Unmatched junction bases numbered 6, after V lost 7 bases and J lost 3 bases. Germline V gene lookup returns CDR1 LNHDA and CDR2 SQIVND (reference sequence). CDR3 length: 14 residues. The complete variable domain, with remaining parts taken from reference TRBV19 and TRBJ2-5, reads DGGITQSPKYLFRKEGQNVTLSCEQNLNHDAMYWYRQDPGQGLRLIYYSQIVNDFQKGDIAEGYSVSREKKESFPLTVTSAQKNPTAFYLCASTSSGGKETQYFGPGTRLLVL.

This clonotype appeared many times. The chain recombines TRBV28 with TRBJ2-5; 8 nucleotides match TRBD1. The germline V gene encodes CDR1 MDHEN and CDR2 SYDVKM. V trimming: 2 bases; J trimming: 5 bases; junction bases outside the gene matches: 7. This CDR3 spans 15 amino acids. CDR3 region: CASSLPGGGLETQYF. The DNA for the CDR3 is TGTGCCAGCAGTTTACCAGGGGGCGGGTTGGAGACCCAGTACTTC.

This clonotype has a count of ten or more. The genes are TRBV5-1 and TRBJ2-7; 9 bases fit TRBD2. The CDR3 has 17 amino acids. V gave up 0 bases and J gave up 2 bases; unmatched junction bases: 9. CDR1 and CDR2 from the germline V gene are SGHRS and YFSETQ. The CDR3 is CASSLEGAGGLPYEQYF. CDR3 bases: TGCGCCAGCAGCTTGGAGGGCGCGGGGGGGCTCCCCTACGAGCAGTACTTC.

The gene calls are TRBV27 and TRBJ2-1; a possible D gene is TRBD2 (7 bases). Germline CDR1 is MNHEY and CDR2 is SMNVEV (reference sequence). Trimming removed 4 bases from V and 7 bases from J, with 14 bases in between. The CDR3 has 14 residues. The CDR3 sequence: CASSYGGGANEQFF. The CDR3 DNA is TGTGCCAGCAGTTACGGAGGGGGGGCTAATGAGCAGTTCTTC.

This clonotype was seen ten or more times. The rearrangement links TRBV5-4 to TRBJ2-2; 10 bases fit TRBD2. This CDR3 is 18 amino acids long. J lost 5 bases, V lost 1 base, and 11 bases had no gene match. Germline CDR1 reads SGHNT; CDR2 reads YYREEE (reference sequence). The CDR3 nucleotides are TGTGCCAGCAGCTTGATGGAGCTAGCGGGAGTAGGGACCGGGGAGCTGTTTTTT. It specifies CASSLMELAGVGTGELFF.

This clonotype was recorded at least ten times. The chain carries TRBV20-1 and TRBJ2-5; unclear D gene. CDR1 and CDR2 (germline): DFQATT, SNEGSKA (reference sequence). Trimming stripped 0 bases from V and 4 bases from J, with 12 bases between. The CDR3 runs to 14 residues. This CDR3 is CSARDWATLETQYF. The CDR3, as DNA: TGCAGTGCTAGAGATTGGGCGACATTAGAGACCCAGTACTTC.

This clonotype was observed at least ten times. An end of the junction does not agree with germline; a read error may underlie this. The rearrangement joins TRBV5-1 to TRBJ2-1; 9 bases are shared with TRBD2. Germline V gives CDR1 SGHRS, CDR2 YFSETQ. The CDR3 covers 15 residues. The CDR3 sequence is CASSAQRGANNEQFF. CDR3 in DNA: TGTGCCAGCAGCGCACAGCGGGGGGCGAACAATGAGCAGTTCTTC.

This clonotype showed up many times. The J gene is TRBJ1-2, the V gene TRBV20-1; no firm D call. The CDR3 loop spans 15 amino acids. Germline CDR1 DFQATT, CDR2 SNEGSKA (reference sequence). Deletions cut 3 bases from V and 0 bases from J, with 14 bases between. The CDR3 sequence: CSAREATGTNYGYTF. The DNA for the CDR3 is TGCAGTGCTAGGGAGGCGACGGGCACTAACTATGGCTACACCTTC.

The V and J genes are TRBV7-9 and TRBJ1-5, with 8 bases lining up with TRBD1. This CDR3 spans 14 amino acids. V lost 3 bases and J lost 7; bases outside the gene matches: 5. The germline CDR1 and CDR2 sequences are SEHNR and FQNEAQ (reference sequence). The CDR3 DNA reads TGTGCCAGCAGCTTCGGACAGGGCGGACAGCCCCAGCATTTT. It yields the protein CASSFGQGGQPQHF.

This clonotype was recorded at least ten times. This sequence joins TRBV20-1 and TRBJ2-1; 8 bases line up with TRBD2. Germline V gene sequence: CDR1 DFQATT, CDR2 SNEGSKA (reference sequence). The V and J ends lost 3 bases and 5 bases, in that order; junction bases with no gene match: 9. This CDR3 is 15 amino acids long. The CDR3 DNA sequence: TGCAGTGCTAGGCGTGCGGGGGGCCATAACAATGAGCAGTTCTTC. This translates into CSARRAGGHNNEQFF.

The chain employs TRBV3-1 and TRBJ2-7, with TRBD2 identical over 9 bases. With V trimmed by 0 bases and J by 7 bases, 10 bases remained unmatched. There are 16 residues in the CDR3. Germline lookup yields CDR1 LGHDT and CDR2 YNNKEL (reference sequence). CDR3 DNA: TGTGCCAGCAGCCAAGATATTAGCGGGGGTCAGGATGAGCAGTACTTC. Amino acids: CASSQDISGGQDEQYF.

As regards this clonotype: One base separates it from a far larger clone, so it is likely a read error. The gene calls are TRBV5-3 and TRBJ1-1, with D perhaps TRBD1 (5 bases). TRBV5-3 is identified as an open reading frame with a role that is uncertain. The length of the CDR3 is 12 residues. V lost 8 bases and J 10 bases, leaving 18 bases between the germline ends. The CDR3 reads CASNTRGEGAFF. In nucleotides, the CDR3 is TGTGCCAGCAACACGCGAGGGGAGGGAGCTTTCTTT.

On this clonotype: This sequence is one base from a far larger clone and is likely a read error. The chain carries TRBV6-8 and TRBJ1-1, with 9 bases aligning to TRBD1. Germline values: CDR1 MNHGY, CDR2 SAAAGT. The CDR3 has 15 amino acids. V gave up 10 bases and J gave up 1 base; unmatched junction bases: 10. The CDR3 protein is CANREPGQGNTEAFF. CDR3 nucleotide sequence: TGTGCCAACAGAGAACCGGGACAGGGGAACACTGAAGCTTTCTTT.